A single sample is the source of the 4 T cell receptor beta chains below, sequenced in a study of CD8+ T cells in alopecia areata. Extraction and reverse transcription of RNA yielded cDNA as the sequencing template. The data were produced by immunoSEQ multiplex PCR, yet TCRdb's version contains in-frame clones alone and is incomplete. The sample has 200,000 to 250,000 clones; roughly 56% are singletons. Described treatment: oral pan-JAK inhibitor, 5-10 mg twice daily. The sequencing here drew on CD4+ T cells sorted from blood, taken at week 4, from a patient treated with tofacitinib. Receptors originate from a human donor with alopecia areata.

V and J are TRBV29-1 and TRBJ2-2; no reliable D call. The CDR3 sequence is 12 residues long. Trimming pared 4 bases from V and 5 bases from J, leaving 8 bases between. The germline V gene has CDR1 SQVTM and CDR2 ANQGSEA. The chain's CDR3 is CSVGWATGELFF. Written as DNA, the CDR3 is TGCAGCGTTGGGTGGGCAACCGGGGAGCTGTTTTTT.

There are many counts of this clone. The chain carries TRBV14 and TRBJ1-2; D is ambiguous. The CDR3 runs 15 residues. Germline V lookup: CDR1 SGHDN, CDR2 FVKESK. V dropped 4 bases and J dropped 2 bases, with 14 bases sitting between them. The CDR3 sequence: CASSPLVNSNYGYTF. As DNA, the CDR3 is TGTGCCAGCAGCCCCCTGGTAAACAGCAACTATGGCTACACCTTC.

The chain has TRBV29-1 and TRBJ2-6, with D possibly being TRBD1 (6 bases). The CDR3 runs 16 residues. Germline CDR1 is SQVTM and CDR2 is ANQGSEA. The V end lost 5 bases, the J end lost 0 bases, and 14 bases lay between the germline ends. The CDR3 sequence is CSVLGTIGSGANVLTF. The CDR3 DNA is TGCAGCGTTCTAGGGACAATAGGCTCTGGGGCCAACGTCCTGACTTTC.

CDR3 DNA: TGCAGCGTTGTCCCATTCAGGGGGCGCCTTAACGAGCAGTACTTC. Its protein product is CSVVPFRGRLNEQYF. The rearrangement links TRBV29-1 to TRBJ2-7; TRBD1 matches 8 bases. The CDR3 consists of 15 residues. Germline trimming cut 4 bases from V and 5 bases from J; bases unmatched to any gene: 13. Germline loops: CDR1 SQVTM, CDR2 ANQGSEA.